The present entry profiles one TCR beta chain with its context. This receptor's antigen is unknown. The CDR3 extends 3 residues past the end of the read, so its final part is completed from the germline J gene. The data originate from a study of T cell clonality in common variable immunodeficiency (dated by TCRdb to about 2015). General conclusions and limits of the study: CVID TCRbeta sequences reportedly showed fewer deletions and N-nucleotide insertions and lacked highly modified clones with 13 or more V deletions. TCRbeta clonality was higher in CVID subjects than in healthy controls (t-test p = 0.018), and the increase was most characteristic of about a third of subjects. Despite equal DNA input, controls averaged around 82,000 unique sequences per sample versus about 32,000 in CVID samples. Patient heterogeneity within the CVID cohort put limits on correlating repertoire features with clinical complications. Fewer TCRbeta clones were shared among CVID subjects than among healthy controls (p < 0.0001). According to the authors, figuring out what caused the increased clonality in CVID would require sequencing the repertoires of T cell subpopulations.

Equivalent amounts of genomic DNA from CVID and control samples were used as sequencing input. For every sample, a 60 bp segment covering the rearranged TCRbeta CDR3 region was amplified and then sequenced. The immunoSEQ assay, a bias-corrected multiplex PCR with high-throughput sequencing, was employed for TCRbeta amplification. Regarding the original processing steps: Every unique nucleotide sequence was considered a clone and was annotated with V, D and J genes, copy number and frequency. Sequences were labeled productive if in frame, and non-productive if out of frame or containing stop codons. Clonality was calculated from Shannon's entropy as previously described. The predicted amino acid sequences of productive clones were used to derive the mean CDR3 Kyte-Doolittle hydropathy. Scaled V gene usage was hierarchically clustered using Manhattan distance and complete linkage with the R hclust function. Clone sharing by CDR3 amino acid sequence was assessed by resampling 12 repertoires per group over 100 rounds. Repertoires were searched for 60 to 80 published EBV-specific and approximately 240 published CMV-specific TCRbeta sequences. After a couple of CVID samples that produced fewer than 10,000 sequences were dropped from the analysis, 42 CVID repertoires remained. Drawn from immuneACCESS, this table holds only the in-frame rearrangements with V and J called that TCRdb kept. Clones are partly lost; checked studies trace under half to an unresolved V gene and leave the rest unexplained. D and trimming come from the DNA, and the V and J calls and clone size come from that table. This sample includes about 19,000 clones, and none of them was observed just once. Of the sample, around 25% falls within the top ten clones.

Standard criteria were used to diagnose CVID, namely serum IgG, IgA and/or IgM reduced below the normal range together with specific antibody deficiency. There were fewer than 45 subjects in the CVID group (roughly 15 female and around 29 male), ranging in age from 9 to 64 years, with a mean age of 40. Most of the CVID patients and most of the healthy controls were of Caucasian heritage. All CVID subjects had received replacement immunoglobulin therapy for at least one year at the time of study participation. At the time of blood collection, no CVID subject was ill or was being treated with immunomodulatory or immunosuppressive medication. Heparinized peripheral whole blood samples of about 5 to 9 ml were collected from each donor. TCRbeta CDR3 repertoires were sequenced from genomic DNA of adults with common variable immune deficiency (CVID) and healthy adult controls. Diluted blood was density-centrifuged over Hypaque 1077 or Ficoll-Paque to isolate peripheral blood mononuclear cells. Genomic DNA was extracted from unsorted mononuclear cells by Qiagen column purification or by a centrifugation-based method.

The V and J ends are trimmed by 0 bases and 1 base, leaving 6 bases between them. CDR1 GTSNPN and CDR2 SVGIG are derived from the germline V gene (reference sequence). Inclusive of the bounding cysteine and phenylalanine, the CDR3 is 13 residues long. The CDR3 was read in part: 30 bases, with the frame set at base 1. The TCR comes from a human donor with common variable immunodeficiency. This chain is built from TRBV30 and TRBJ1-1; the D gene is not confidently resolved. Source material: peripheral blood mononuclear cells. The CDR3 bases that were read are TGTGCCTGGAGTGTACAAAAGAACACTGAA. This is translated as CAWSVQKNTE. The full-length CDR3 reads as CAWSVQKNTEAFF.